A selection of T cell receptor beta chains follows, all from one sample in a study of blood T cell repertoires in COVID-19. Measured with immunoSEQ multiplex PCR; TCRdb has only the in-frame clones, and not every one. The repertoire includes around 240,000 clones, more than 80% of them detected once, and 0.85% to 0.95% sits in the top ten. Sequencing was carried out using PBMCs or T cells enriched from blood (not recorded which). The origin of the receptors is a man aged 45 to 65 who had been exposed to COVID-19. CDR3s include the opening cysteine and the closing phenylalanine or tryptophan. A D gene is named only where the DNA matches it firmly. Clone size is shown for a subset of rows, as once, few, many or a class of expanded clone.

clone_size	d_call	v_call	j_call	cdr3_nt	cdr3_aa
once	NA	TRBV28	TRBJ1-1	TGTGCCAGCAGTTTACATACAGGGTACGATGGCACTGAAGCTTTCTTT	CASSLHTGYDGTEAFF
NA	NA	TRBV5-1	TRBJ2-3	TGCGCCAGCGTCGCCGGAGGGGGGGCTAGCACAGATACGCAGTATTTT	CASVAGGGASTDTQYF
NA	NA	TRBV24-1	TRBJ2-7	TGTGCCACCAGTGATCCTACCTCCTACGAGCAGTACTTC	CATSDPTSYEQYF
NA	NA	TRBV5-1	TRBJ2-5	TGCGCCAGCAGCGGCACCTCACCGGGATGGTTAGGGACCCAGTACTTC	CASSGTSPGWLGTQYF
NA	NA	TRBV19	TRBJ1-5	TGTGCCAGTAGTATTATTTGGGCAGGGATTAGCAATCAGCCCCAGCATTTT	CASSIIWAGISNQPQHF
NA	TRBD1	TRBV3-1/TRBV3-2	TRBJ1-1	TGTGCCAGCAGCCAAGGCGGGACAGCCTCCACTGAAGCTTTCTTT	CASSQGGTASTEAFF
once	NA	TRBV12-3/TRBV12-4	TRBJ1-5	TGTGCCAGCAGTCGCGGGGATGACCAGCCCCAGCATTTT	CASSRGDDQPQHF
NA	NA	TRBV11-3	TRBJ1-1	TGTGCCAGCAGCTGGGGGGGACAGAACACTGAAGCTTTCTTT	CASSWGGQNTEAFF
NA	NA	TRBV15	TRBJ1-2	TGTGCCACCAGCAGAGATCGCGGGGATGGCTACACCTTC	CATSRDRGDGYTF
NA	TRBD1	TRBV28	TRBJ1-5	TGTGCCAGCAGTTCCTACGACAGGGCCCAGCCCCAGCATTTT	CASSSYDRAQPQHF
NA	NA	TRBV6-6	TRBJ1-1	TGTGCCACGGGAGTGGGAGCTTTCTTT	CATGVGAFF
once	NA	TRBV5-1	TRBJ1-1	TGCGCCAGCAGCTTGGACAGGATGAACACTGAAGCTTTCTTT	CASSLDRMNTEAFF
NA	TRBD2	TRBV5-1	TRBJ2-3	TGCGCCAGCAGCTTAGGGACTAGCGGGTACACAGATACGCAGTATTTT	CASSLGTSGYTDTQYF
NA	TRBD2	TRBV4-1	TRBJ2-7	TGCGCCAGCAGCCAAGATATAAGCGGGGGGAACGAGCAGTACTTC	CASSQDISGGNEQYF
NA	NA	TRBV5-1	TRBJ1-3	TGCGCCAGCAGCGCCCCCGGGAACACCATATATTTT	CASSAPGNTIYF
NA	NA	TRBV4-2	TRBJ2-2	TGTGCCAGCAGCCAAAGGGACTCGGGCACCGGGGAGCTGTTTTTT	CASSQRDSGTGELFF
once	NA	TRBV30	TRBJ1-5	TGTGCCTGGGGGGACGGGGATCAGCCCCAGCATTTT	CAWGDGDQPQHF
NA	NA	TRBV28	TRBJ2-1	TGTGCCAGCAGTTTACCGGCGGGGACGATGTTCTTC	CASSLPAGTMFF
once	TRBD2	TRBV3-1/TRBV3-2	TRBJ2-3	TGTGCCAGCAGTCAAACAGGACTAGCGGGAGCAGATACGCAGTATTTT	CASSQTGLAGADTQYF
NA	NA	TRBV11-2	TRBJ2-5	TGTGCCAGCAGCTTATGGTTTTCAGCGGACCAAGAGACCCAGTACTTC	CASSLWFSADQETQYF
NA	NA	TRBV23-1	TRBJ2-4	TGCGCCAGCTCCCTCCGACAGTACAAAAACATTCAGTACTTC	CASSLRQYKNIQYF
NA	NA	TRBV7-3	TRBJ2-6	TGTGCCAGCAGCCCTGACGCGGGGGCCTCTGGGGCCAACGTCCTGACTTTC	CASSPDAGASGANVLTF
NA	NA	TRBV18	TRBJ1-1	TGTGCCAGCTCACCACGTATAACAGACATGAACACTGAAGCTTTCTTT	CASSPRITDMNTEAFF
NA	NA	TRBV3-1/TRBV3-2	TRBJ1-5	TGTGCCAGCAGCCAAGATTCTGGGGGCCCCGATCAGCCCCAGCATTTT	CASSQDSGGPDQPQHF
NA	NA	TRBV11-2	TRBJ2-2	TGTGCCAGCAGCTTACGACATGGACTGACCGGGGAGCTGTTTTTT	CASSLRHGLTGELFF
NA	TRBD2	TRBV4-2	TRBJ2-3	TGTGCCAGCAGCCAAGCTTCTAGCGGACCCACAGATACGCAGTATTTT	CASSQASSGPTDTQYF
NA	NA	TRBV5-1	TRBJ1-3	TGCGCCAGCAGCTTGGGCGGGGAAAACACCATATATTTT	CASSLGGENTIYF
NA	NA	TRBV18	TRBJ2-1	TGTGCCAGCTCACCACCATTGCGCACAGCTTCGTACAATGAGCAGTTCTTC	CASSPPLRTASYNEQFF
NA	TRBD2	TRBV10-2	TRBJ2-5	TGCGCCAGCAGTGTATCACTAGCGGGCGAAAGGACCCAGTACTTC	CASSVSLAGERTQYF
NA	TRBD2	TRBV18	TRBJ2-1	TGTGCCAGCTCATCGACTAGCGGAAGTTCCTATGAGCAGTTCTTC	CASSSTSGSSYEQFF
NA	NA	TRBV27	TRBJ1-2	TGTGCCAGCAGTCAACAGGGTAACTATGGCTACACCTTC	CASSQQGNYGYTF
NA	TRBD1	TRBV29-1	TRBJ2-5	TGCAGCCCCAGGGGGCCGGGAGAGACCCAGTACTTC	CSPRGPGETQYF
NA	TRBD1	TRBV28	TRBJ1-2	TGTGCCAGCACTTTGCCGGGCAGGGGGGACTATGGCTACACCTTC	CASTLPGRGDYGYTF
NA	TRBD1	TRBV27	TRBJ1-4	TGTGCCAGCAGTTTGGAGACAGGGACATCTTTGTTTTTT	CASSLETGTSLFF
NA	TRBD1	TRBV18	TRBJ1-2	TGTGCCAGCTCAACCAGGGGGCTGGACTATGGCTACACCTTC	CASSTRGLDYGYTF
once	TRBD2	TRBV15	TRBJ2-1	TGTGCCACCAGCAGAGATACTAGCGGGTACAATGAGCAGTTCTTC	CATSRDTSGYNEQFF
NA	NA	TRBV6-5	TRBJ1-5	TGTGCCACCCAACCCGCCCGGGATAGCAATCAGCCCCAGCATTTT	CATQPARDSNQPQHF
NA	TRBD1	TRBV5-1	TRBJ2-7	TGCGCCAGCAGCTCGCTCCCAGGGGGCGCGGGCCACGAGCAGTACTTC	CASSSLPGGAGHEQYF
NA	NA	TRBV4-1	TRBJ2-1	TGCGCCAGCAGCCAAGTTCCTTCAGGGGATGAGCAGTTCTTC	CASSQVPSGDEQFF
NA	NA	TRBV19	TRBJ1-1	TGTGCCAGTAGCTCGACGGCCGGGGGGAACACTGAAGCTTTCTTT	CASSSTAGGNTEAFF
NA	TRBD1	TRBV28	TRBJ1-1	TGTGCCAGCAGTTTATTCCCAGGGGGCTCCGAAGCTTTCTTT	CASSLFPGGSEAFF
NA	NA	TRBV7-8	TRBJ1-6	TGTGCCAGCAGCTTAGACAGCTCCTATAATTCACCCCTCCACTTT	CASSLDSSYNSPLHF
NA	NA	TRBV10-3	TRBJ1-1	TGTGCCATCAGTGACAGGCGGAACACTGAAGCTTTCTTT	CAISDRRNTEAFF
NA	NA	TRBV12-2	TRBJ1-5	TGTGCAAGTCGCTCCAGACAGGTGACTAGCAATCAGCCCCAGCATTTT	CASRSRQVTSNQPQHF
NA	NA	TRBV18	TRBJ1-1	TGTGCCAGCTCACAAACCGAGTACGCCGGGGAGACTGAAGCTTTCTTT	CASSQTEYAGETEAFF
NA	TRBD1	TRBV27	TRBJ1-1	TGTGCCAGCAGCCGACAGGGGGCGCATCAACTCACTGAAGCTTTCTTT	CASSRQGAHQLTEAFF
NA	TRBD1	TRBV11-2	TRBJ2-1	TGTGCCAGCAGCTTAGGCAGGGGGCGGGAGCAGTTCTTC	CASSLGRGREQFF
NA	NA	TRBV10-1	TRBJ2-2	TGCGCCAGCAGTGAGCCGGGAAACCTACCGAACACCGGGGAGCTGTTTTTT	CASSEPGNLPNTGELFF
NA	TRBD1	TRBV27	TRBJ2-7	TGTGCCAGCAGTTCCCATCCCCGGGACAGGATCTACGAGCAGTACTTC	CASSSHPRDRIYEQYF
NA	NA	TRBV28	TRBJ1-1	TGTGCCAGCAGTTCGGTACTGTCGTCCATCCAGCGGGGAGCTTTCTTT	CASSSVLSSIQRGAFF
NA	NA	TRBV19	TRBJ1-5	TGTGCCAGTAGTATGAACAGAGATCAGCCCCAGCATTTT	CASSMNRDQPQHF
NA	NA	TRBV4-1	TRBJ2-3	TGCGCCAGCAGCCTACGGGATAGCACAGATACGCAGTATTTT	CASSLRDSTDTQYF
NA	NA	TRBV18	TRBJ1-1	TGTGCCAGCTCATGGACAGAAATGAACACTGAAGCTTTCTTT	CASSWTEMNTEAFF
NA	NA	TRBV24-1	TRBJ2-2	TGTGCCACGGCCGGTACAGGGAACACCGGGGAGCTGTTTTTT	CATAGTGNTGELFF
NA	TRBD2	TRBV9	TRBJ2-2	TGTGCCAGCAGCAGCGGGAGCAAAGTCGGGGAGCTGTTTTTT	CASSSGSKVGELFF
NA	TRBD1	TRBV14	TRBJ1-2	TGTGCCAGCAGCCCGGGGACAGGTTGGTACTCGGGCTATGGCTACACCTTC	CASSPGTGWYSGYGYTF
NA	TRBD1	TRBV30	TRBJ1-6	TGTGCCTGGAGTGCTGGACTCTCGGGACAGGGCCATTCACCCCTCCACTTT	CAWSAGLSGQGHSPLHF
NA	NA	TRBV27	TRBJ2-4	TGTGCCAGCAGTCCGAGTATATTACAGGGATACGGCAAAAACATTCAGTACTTC	CASSPSILQGYGKNIQYF
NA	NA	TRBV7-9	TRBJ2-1	TGTGCCAGCAGCCCCGGAGCTAGTAATTACAATGAGCAGTTCTTC	CASSPGASNYNEQFF
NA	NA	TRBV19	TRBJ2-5	TGTGCCAGCAAGGGGGTCAACCAAGAGACCCAGTACTTC	CASKGVNQETQYF